The TCR beta chain under discussion was sequenced for a study of blood T cell repertoires in COVID-19. On the study more broadly: Spain, Italy and the United States supplied samples that represented acute and convalescent COVID-19.

TCRdb keeps only in-frame clones here, not all; method: immunoSEQ multiplex PCR. The data hold 150,000 to 200,000 clones, with 70% to 90% observed a single time. V trimming: 7 bases; J trimming: 4 bases; junction bases outside the gene matches: 10. Looked up from germline, CDR1 is SGDLS and CDR2 is YYNGEE. The CDR3 covers 14 residues. V gene TRBV9 combines with J gene TRBJ1-2; 7 bases fit TRBD1. The receptor's source is a human donor in a cohort sampled during active COVID-19. Material for sequencing was peripheral blood. CDR3 loop: CASGGDRAVYGYTF. The CDR3 DNA sequence: TGTGCCAGCGGTGGAGACAGGGCCGTCTATGGCTACACCTTC.